The entry that follows covers one TCR beta chain sequence. This entry is derived from a study of PD-L1 blockade in urothelial cancer. Time point indicated: pretreatment peripheral blood. Method: immunoSEQ multiplex PCR; TCRdb's copy keeps in-frame clones and lacks some. The sample holds 50,000 to 65,000 clones, approximately 80% seen once. This CDR3 is built from 14 residues. Per the germline V gene, CDR1 is KGHSH and CDR2 is LQKENI. V was pared by 0 bases and J by 4 bases, with 9 bases between. This TCR derives from a man in his 70s with urothelial cancer. This sample comprised PBMCs, obtained around atezolizumab (anti-PD-L1) treatment. The genes are TRBV18 and TRBJ1-1, with TRBD1 as a possible D gene (6 bases). CDR3 nucleotide sequence: TGTGCCAGCTCACCACCAGGGGGTTTCACTGAAGCTTTCTTT. This gives the protein CASSPPGGFTEAFF.